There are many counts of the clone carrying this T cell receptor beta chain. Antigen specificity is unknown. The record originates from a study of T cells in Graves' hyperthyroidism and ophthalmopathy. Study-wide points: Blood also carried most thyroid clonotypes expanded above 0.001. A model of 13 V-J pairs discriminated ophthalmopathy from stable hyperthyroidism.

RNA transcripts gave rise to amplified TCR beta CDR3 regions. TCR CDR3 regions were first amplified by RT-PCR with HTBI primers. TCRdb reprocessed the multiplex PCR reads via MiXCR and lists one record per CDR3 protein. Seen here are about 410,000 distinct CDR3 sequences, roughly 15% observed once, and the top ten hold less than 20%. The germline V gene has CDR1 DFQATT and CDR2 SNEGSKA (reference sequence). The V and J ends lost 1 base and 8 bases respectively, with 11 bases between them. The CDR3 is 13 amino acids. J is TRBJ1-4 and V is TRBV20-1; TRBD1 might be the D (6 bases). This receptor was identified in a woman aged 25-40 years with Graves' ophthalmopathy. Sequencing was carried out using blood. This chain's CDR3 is CSARGGAGEKLFF. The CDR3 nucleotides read TGCAGTGCTAGAGGGGGGGCCGGCGAAAAACTGTTTTTT.